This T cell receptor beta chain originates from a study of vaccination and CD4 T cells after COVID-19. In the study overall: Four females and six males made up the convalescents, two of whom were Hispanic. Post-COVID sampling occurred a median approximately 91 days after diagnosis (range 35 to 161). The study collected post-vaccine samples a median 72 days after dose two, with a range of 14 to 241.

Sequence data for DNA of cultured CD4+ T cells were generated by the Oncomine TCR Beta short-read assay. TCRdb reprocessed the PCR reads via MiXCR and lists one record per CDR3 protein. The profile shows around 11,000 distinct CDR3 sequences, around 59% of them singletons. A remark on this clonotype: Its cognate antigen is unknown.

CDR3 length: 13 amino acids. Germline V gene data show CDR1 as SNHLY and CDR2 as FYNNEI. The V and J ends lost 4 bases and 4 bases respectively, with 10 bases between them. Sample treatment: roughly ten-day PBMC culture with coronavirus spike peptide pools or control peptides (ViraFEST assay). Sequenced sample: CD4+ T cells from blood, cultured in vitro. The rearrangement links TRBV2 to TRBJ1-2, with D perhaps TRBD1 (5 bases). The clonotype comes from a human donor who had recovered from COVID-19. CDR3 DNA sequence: TGTGCCAGCAGTGTGACAGAAACCTATGGCTACACCTTC. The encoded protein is CASSVTETYGYTF. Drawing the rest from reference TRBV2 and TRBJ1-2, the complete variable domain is EPEVTQTPSHQVTQMGQEVILRCVPISNHLYFYWYRQILGQKVEFLVSFYNNEISEKSEIFDDQFSVERPDGSNFTLKIRSTKLEDSAMYFCASSVTETYGYTFGSGTRLTVV.